This T cell receptor beta chain was documented in a study of T cells in Graves' hyperthyroidism and ophthalmopathy. Study background: The authors collected peripheral blood at initial diagnosis, before any treatment. Study-level points and caveats: Blood also showed most of the thyroid clonotypes that were expanded above 0.001.

The V and J ends lost 7 bases and 3 bases respectively, with 13 bases between them. This CDR3 has 14 residues. Per germline, CDR1 SEHNR and CDR2 FQNEAQ (reference sequence). Researchers amplified the TCR beta CDR3 regions from RNA transcripts. TCR CDR3 regions were first amplified by RT-PCR with HTBI primers. TCRdb fed the multiplex PCR reads into MiXCR, producing one record per CDR3 protein. There are 650,000 to 850,000 distinct CDR3 sequences in the sample; around 20% occur only once, and 16% lies in the top ten. This clonotype was seen more than once but under ten times. No antigen is known for it. The sample comprised blood. The rearrangement joins TRBV7-9 to TRBJ2-1; D ambiguous. The receptor's source is a woman aged 45-65 years with Graves' hyperthyroidism that later progressed to Graves' ophthalmopathy. The CDR3 DNA sequence: TGTGCCAGCAACCCTGGCGGCCTCTACAATGAGCAGTTCTTC. This encodes CASNPGGLYNEQFF.